The count of the clone carrying this TCR beta chain is one. Its antigen is as yet unknown. Germline V gene data show CDR1 as MGHDK and CDR2 as SYGVNS. This CDR3 has 14 residues. Deletions cut 6 bases from V and 0 bases from J, with 6 bases between. Sequencing templates came from extracted RNA that was reverse transcribed into cDNA. Clones were sequenced by immunoSEQ multiplex PCR, and TCRdb holds only the in-frame ones, with some missing. The sample lists some 170,000 clones, around 63% occurring once. The data belong to a study of CD8+ T cells in alopecia areata. In the study overall: A regimen of oral tofacitinib, 5 to 10 mg twice daily, was given to treated patients. Tofacitinib was given for 6 to 18 months, then stopped for 6 months. Study conclusions and caveats: Lesional scalp exceeded normal scalp in clonality, especially in alopecia totalis/universalis.

Obtained from alopecia areata patients were lesional scalp punch biopsies along with peripheral blood. The V call is TRBV25-1, the J call TRBJ1-6; no firm D call. This receptor was identified in a human donor with alopecia areata. This sample comprised CD4+ T cells sorted from blood, obtained at week 0. The CDR3 here is CASSENSYNSPLHF. As DNA, the CDR3 is TGTGCCAGCAGCGAAAACTCCTATAATTCACCCCTCCACTTT.